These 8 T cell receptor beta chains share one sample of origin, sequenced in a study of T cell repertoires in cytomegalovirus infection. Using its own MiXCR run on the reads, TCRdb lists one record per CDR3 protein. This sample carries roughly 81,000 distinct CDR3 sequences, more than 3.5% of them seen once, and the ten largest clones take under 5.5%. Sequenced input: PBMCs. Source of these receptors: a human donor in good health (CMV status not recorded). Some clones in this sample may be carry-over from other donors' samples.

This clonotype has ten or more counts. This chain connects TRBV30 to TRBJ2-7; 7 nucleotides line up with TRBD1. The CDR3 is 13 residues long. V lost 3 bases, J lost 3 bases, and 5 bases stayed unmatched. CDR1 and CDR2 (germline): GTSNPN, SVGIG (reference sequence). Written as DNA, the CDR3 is TGTGCCTGGAGCCCCGGGACAGTCTACGAGCAGTACTTC. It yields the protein CAWSPGTVYEQYF.

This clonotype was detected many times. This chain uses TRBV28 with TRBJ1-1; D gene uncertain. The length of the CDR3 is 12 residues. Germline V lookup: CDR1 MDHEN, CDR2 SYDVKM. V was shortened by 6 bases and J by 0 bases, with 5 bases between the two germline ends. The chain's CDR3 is CASRAMNTEAFF. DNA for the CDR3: TGTGCCAGCAGGGCCATGAACACTGAAGCTTTCTTT.

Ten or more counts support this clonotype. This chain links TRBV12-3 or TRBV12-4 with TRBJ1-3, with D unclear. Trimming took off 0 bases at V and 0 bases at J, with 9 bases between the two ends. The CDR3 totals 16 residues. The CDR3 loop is CASSLAQGHSGNTIYF. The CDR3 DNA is TGTGCCAGCAGTTTAGCGCAAGGCCACTCTGGAAACACCATATATTTT.

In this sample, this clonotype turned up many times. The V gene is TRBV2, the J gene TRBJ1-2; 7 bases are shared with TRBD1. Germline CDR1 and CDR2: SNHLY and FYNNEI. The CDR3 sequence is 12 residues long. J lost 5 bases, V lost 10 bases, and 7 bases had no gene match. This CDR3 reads CAIPTGIYGYTF. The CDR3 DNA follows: TGTGCCATCCCGACAGGGATTTATGGCTACACCTTC. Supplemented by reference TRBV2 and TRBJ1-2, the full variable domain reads EPEVTQTPSHQVTQMGQEVILRCVPISNHLYFYWYRQILGQKVEFLVSFYNNEISEKSEIFDDQFSVERPDGSNFTLKIRSTKLEDSAMYFCAIPTGIYGYTFGSGTRLTVV.

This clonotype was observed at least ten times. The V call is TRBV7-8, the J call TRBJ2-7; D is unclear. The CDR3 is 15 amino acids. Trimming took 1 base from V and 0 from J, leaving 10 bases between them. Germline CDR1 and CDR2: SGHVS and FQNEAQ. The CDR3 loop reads CASSLVLASSYEQYF. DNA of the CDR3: TGTGCCAGCAGCTTAGTGCTTGCCAGCTCCTACGAGCAGTACTTC.

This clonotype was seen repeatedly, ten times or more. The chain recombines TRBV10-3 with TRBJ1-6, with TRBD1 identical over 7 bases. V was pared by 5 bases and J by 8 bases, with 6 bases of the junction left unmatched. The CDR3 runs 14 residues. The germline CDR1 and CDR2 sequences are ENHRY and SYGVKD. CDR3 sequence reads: CAISITGEDSPLHF. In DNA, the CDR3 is TGTGCCATCAGTATTACAGGGGAGGATTCACCCCTCCACTTT.

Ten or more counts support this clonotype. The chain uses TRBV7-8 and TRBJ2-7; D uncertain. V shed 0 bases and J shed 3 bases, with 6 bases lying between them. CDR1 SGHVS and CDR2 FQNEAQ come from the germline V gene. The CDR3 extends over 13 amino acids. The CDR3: CASSLAILYEQYF. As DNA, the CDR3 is TGTGCCAGCAGCTTAGCAATCCTCTACGAGCAGTACTTC.

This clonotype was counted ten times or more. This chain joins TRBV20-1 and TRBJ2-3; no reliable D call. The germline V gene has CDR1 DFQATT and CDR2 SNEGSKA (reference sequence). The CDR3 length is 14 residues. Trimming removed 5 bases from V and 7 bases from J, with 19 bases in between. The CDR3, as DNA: TGCAGTGCTGAGACTCCCGGATTGGGAAATACGCAGTATTTT. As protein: CSAETPGLGNTQYF.